This T cell receptor (beta chain) emerged from a study of glioma-infiltrating T cells after dendritic cell vaccination. This table comes from immunoSEQ multiplex PCR, and its TCRdb copy is limited to in-frame clones, with some not included. The sample carries more than 85,000 clones, more than 75% recorded once. In this sample, this clone turned up a few times. This clonotype originated in a human donor with glioblastoma. The specimen comprised blood, sampled before dendritic cell vaccination.

CDR3 sequence reads: CASSLEASGGNEQFF. The CDR3 DNA reads as TGTGCCAGCAGCTTAGAGGCTAGCGGGGGAAATGAGCAGTTCTTC. V is TRBV7-2 and J is TRBJ2-1; 10 bases agree with TRBD2. The CDR3 loop spans 15 amino acids. Trimming removed 1 base from V and 7 bases from J; junction bases left unmatched: 4. The V gene's germline CDR1 is SGHTA and CDR2 FQGNSA.